This entry concerns a single TCR beta chain. Study processing details: The authors estimated nucleated cell counts from reference gene primer amplification. Sequencing was performed with immunoSEQ multiplex PCR; in TCRdb, only in-frame clones are kept and a portion is missing. The DNA was the basis for D and trimming; V, J and clone size are from that table. The data hold about 380,000 clones, with around 90% observed a single time. These data are taken from a study of blood T cell repertoires in COVID-19. Study overall: Italy, Spain and the United States were the sources of the convalescent and acute COVID-19 samples. Sample material is recorded as cDNA or gDNA derived from T cells, B-cell-depleted T cells, or PBMCs.

The CDR3 has 11 residues. Between the trimmed V and J ends, which lost 7 bases and 6 bases, there was a span of 12 bases. The germline V gene has CDR1 GTSNPN and CDR2 SVGIG (reference sequence). Participant age was roughly 18 to 95 years, and participants resided in 25 or so US areas. This rearrangement joins TRBV30 to TRBJ1-1; possibly TRBD1 for D (5 bases). Material: PBMCs or T cells enriched from blood (not recorded which). The sequence came from a woman aged 18-35 years who had recovered from COVID-19. The CDR3 loop is CASARRAEAFF. The CDR3 bases are TGTGCCTCAGCACGCAGGGCTGAAGCTTTCTTT.